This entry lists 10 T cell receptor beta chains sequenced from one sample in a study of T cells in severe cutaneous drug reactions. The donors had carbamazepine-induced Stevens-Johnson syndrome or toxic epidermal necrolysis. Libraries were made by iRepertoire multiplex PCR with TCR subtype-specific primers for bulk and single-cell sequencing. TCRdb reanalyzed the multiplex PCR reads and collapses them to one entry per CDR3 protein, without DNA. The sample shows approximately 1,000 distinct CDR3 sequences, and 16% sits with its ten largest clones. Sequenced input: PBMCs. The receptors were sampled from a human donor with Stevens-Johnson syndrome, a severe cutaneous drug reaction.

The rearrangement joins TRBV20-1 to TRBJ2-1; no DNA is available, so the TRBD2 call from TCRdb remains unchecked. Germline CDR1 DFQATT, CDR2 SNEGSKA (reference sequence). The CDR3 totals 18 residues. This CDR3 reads CSARVPPGLAGPYNEQFF.

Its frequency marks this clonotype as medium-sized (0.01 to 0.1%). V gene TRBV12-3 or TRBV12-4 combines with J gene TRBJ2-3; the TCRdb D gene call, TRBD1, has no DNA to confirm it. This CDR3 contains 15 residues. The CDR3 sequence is CASSLDGAGTDTQYF.

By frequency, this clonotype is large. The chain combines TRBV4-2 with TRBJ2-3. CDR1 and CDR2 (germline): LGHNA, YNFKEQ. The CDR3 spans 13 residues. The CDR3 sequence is CASSQDLVDTQYF.

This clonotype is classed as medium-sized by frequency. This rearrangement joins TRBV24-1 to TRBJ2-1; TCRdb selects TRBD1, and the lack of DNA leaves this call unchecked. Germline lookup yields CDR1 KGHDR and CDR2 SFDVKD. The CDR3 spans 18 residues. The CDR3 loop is CATSGVGDSISFHNEQFF.

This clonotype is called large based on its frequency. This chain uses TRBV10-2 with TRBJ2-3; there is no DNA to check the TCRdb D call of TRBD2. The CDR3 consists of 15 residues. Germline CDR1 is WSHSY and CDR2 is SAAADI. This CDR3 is CASSEGAGLADTQYF.

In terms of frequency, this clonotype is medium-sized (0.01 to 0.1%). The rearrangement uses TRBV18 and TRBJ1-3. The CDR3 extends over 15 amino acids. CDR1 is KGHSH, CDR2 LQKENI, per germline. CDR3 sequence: CASSPPGATGNTIYF.

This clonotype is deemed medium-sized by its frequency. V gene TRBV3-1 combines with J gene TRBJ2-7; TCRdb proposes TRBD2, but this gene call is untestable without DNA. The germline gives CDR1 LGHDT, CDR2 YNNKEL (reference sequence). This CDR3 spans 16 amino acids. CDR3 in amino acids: CASSQVRTIVSYEQYF.

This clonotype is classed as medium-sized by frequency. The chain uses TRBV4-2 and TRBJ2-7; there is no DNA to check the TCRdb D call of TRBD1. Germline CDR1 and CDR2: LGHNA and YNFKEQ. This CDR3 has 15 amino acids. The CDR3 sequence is CASSQDVAGNGEQYF.

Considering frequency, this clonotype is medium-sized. The CDR3: CASTRQGRNTEAFF. This rearrangement joins TRBV12-3 or TRBV12-4 to TRBJ1-1; TCRdb outputs TRBD1, but without DNA this stays unchecked. CDR3 length equals 14 residues.

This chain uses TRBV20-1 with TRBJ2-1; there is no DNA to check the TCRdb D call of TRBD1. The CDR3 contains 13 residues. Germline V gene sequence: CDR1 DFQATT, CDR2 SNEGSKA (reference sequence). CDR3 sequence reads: CSATTGLGNEQFF.